This T cell receptor (beta chain) was profiled in a study of CD8+ T cells in alopecia areata. Study-wide results and caveats: Patients shared TCRs less clearly than mice did, possibly for HLA-related reasons. Normal scalp showed lower clonality than lesional scalp, especially alopecia totalis/universalis. In scalp samples, resident alphabeta T cells of normal skin are also sequenced.

Germline loops: CDR1 MNHNY, CDR2 SVGAGI (reference sequence). CDR3 length equals 14 residues. V dropped 5 bases and J dropped 6; count of bases not matched to a gene: 8. Extracted from the samples, RNA was reverse transcribed into cDNA to serve as the sequencing template. Using immunoSEQ multiplex PCR, the repertoire was profiled, and TCRdb retains in-frame clones only, with some absent. The sample lists under 150,000 clones; 62% were seen once. This clone was seen a handful of times. Its antigen remains unknown. The sequence was obtained from a human donor in good health. The rearrangement joins TRBV6-6 to TRBJ1-2; 8 bases line up with TRBD1. Sequencing was performed on CD8+ T cells sorted from blood. This chain's CDR3 is CASSNQDRANGYTF. The CDR3 DNA follows: TGTGCCAGCAGTAACCAGGACAGGGCGAATGGCTACACCTTC.